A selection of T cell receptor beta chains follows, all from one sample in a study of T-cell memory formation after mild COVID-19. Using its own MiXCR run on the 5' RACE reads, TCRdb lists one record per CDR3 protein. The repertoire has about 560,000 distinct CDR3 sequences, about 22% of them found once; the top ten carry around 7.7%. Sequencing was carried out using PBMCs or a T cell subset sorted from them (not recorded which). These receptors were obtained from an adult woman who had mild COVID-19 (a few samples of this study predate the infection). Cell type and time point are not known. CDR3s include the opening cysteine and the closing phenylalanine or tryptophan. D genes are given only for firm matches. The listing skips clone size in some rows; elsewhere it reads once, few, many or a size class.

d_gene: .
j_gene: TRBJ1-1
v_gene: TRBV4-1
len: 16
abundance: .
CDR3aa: CASSQGQAGILTEAFF
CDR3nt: TGCGCCAGCAGCCAAGGGCAGGCAGGGATTTTGACTGAAGCTTTCTTT

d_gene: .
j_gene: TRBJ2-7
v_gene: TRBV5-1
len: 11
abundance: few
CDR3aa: CASSLDDEQYF
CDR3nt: TGCGCCAGCAGCTTGGATGACGAGCAGTACTTC

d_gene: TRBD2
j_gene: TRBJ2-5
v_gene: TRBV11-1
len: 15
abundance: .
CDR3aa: CASSFGPSGQETQYF
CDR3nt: TGTGCCAGCAGCTTCGGTCCTAGCGGCCAAGAGACCCAGTACTTC

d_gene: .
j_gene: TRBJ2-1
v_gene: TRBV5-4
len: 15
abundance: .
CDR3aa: CASSLEVFGYNEQFF
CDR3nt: TGTGCCAGCAGCTTGGAGGTATTCGGCTACAATGAGCAGTTCTTC

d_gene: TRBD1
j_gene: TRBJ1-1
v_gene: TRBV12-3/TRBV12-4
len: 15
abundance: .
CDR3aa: CASSSPRTGFTEAFF
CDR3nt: TGTGCCAGCAGTTCCCCTCGGACAGGGTTCACTGAAGCTTTCTTT

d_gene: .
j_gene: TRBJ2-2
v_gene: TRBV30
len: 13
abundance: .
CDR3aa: CAWVRGRTGELFF
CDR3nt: TGTGCCTGGGTCCGGGGACGGACCGGGGAGCTGTTTTTT

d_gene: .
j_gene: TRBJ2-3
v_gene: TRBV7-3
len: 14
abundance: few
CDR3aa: CASRSTGATDTQYF
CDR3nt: TGTGCCAGCAGAAGTACGGGAGCTACAGATACGCAGTATTTT

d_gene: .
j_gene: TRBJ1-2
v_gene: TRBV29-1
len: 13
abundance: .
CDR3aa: CSAGSFDGNGYTF
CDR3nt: TGCAGCGCTGGGTCTTTCGACGGGAATGGCTACACCTTC

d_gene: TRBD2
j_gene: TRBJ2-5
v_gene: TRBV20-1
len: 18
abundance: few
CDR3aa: CSARDPWGLAGGLETQYF
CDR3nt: TGCAGTGCTAGAGATCCGTGGGGACTAGCGGGGGGGCTCGAGACCCAGTACTTC

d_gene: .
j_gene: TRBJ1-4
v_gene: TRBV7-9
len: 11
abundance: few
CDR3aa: CASRLNEKLFF
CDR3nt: TGTGCCAGCAGGCTAAATGAAAAACTGTTTTTT

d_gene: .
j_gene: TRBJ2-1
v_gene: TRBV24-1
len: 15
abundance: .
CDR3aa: CATSTYSSSYNEQFF
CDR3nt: TGTGCCACCAGTACCTACTCGTCCTCCTACAATGAGCAGTTCTTC

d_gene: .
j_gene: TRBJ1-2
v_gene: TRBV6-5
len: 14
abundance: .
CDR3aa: CASSYSGVGSGYTF
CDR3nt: TGTGCCAGCAGTTACTCCGGGGTGGGCAGTGGCTACACCTTC

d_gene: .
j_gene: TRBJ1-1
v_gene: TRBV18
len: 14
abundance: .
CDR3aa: CASSPTRGDTEAFF
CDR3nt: TGTGCCAGCTCACCTACCAGGGGAGACACTGAAGCTTTCTTT

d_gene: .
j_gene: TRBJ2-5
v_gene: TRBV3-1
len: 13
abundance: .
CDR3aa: CASSPRYQETQYF
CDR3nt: TGTGCCAGCAGCCCGCGATATCAAGAGACCCAGTACTTC

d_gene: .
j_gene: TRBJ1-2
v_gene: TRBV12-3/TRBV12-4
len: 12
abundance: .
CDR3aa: CASSQLNYGYTF
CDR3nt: TGTGCCAGCAGTCAACTTAACTATGGCTACACCTTC

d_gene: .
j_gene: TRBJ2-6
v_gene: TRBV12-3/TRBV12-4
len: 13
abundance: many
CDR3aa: CASSPELGSVLTF
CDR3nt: TGTGCCAGCAGTCCGGAACTGGGTTCTGTCCTGACTTTC

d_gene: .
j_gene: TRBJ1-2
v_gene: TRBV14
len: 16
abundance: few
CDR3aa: CASSQLIEGGNYGYTF
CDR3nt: TGTGCCAGCAGCCAATTGATCGAAGGAGGGAACTATGGCTACACCTTC

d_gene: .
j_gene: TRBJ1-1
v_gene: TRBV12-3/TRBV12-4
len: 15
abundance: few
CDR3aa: CASSSRRTMNTEAFF
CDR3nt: TGTGCCAGCAGCTCCAGACGGACCATGAACACTGAAGCTTTCTTT

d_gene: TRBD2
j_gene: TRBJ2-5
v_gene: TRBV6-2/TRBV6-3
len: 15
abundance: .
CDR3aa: CARGTSGSEGETQYF
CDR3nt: TGTGCCAGAGGGACTAGCGGGAGTGAAGGAGAGACCCAGTACTTC

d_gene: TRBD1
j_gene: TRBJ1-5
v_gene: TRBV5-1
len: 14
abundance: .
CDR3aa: CASSMGQPDQPQHF
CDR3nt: TGCGCCAGCAGCATGGGACAGCCGGATCAGCCCCAGCATTTT

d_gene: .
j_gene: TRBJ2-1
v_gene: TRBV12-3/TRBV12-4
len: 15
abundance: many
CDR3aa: CASSPHRSSYNEQFF
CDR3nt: TGTGCCAGCAGTCCTCACAGGAGCTCCTACAATGAGCAGTTCTTC

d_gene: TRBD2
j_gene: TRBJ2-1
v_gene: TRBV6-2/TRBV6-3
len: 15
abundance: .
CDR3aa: CASSITSGSRNEQFF
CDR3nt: TGTGCCAGCAGTATTACTAGCGGGAGTAGGAATGAGCAGTTCTTC

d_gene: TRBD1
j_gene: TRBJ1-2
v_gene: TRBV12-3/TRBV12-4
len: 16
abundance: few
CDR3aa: CASSVSQTGGNYGYTF
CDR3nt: TGTGCCAGCAGTGTCTCCCAGACAGGGGGCAACTATGGCTACACCTTC

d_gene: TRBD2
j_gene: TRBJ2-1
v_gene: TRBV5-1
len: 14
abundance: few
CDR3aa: CASSSGTKANEQFF
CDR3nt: TGCGCCAGTAGTTCCGGGACTAAGGCAAATGAGCAGTTCTTC

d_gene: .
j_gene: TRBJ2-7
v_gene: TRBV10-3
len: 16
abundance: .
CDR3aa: CAISEWVGSSSYEQYF
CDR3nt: TGTGCCATCAGTGAATGGGTCGGGAGCAGCTCCTACGAGCAGTACTTC

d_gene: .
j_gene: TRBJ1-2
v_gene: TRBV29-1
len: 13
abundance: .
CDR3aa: CSVEETANYGYTF
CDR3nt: TGCAGCGTTGAAGAGACAGCGAACTATGGCTACACCTTC

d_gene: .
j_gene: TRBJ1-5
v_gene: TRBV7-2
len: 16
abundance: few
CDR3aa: CASSLESGLDNQPQHF
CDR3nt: TGTGCCAGCAGCTTAGAGTCCGGTTTAGACAATCAGCCCCAGCATTTT

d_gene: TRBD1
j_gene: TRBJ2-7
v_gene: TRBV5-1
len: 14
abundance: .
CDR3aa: CASSSAGQGYEQYF
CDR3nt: TGCGCCAGCAGTTCGGCGGGACAGGGCTACGAGCAGTACTTC

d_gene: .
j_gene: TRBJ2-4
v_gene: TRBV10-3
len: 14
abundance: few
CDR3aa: CAISEPGEKNIQYF
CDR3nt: TGTGCCATCAGTGAGCCGGGAGAGAAAAACATTCAGTACTTC

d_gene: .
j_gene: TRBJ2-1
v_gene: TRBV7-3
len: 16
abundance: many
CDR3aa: CASSPLGSFSYNEQFF
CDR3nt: TGTGCCAGCAGCCCCCTAGGGAGTTTCTCCTACAATGAGCAGTTCTTC

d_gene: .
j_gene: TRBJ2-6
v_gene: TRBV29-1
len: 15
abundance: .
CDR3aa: CSVRDGFAGANVLTF
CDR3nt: TGCAGCGTTCGCGACGGCTTTGCTGGGGCCAACGTCCTGACTTTC

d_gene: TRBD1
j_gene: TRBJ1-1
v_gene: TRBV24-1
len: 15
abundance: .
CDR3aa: CATSEGTGVTAEAFF
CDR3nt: TGTGCCACCAGTGAAGGGACAGGGGTTACAGCTGAAGCTTTCTTT

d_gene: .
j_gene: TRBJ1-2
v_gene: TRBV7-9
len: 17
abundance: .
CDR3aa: CASSGHDWLEGTYGYTF
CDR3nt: TGTGCCAGCAGCGGACACGACTGGTTGGAGGGAACCTATGGCTACACCTTC

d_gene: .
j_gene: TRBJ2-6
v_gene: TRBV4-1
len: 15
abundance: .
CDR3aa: CASSQSGLGANVLTF
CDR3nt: TGCGCCAGCAGCCAGAGCGGTCTCGGGGCCAACGTCCTGACTTTC

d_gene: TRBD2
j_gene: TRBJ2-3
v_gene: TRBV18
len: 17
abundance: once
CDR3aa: CASLTAPGLRIPDTQYF
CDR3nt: TGTGCCAGCTTGACGGCCCCGGGACTACGTATTCCAGATACGCAGTATTTT

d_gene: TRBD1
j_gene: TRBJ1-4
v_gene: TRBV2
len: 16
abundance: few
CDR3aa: CASSIYQGAGDEKLFF
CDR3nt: TGTGCCAGCAGTATCTACCAGGGGGCCGGTGATGAAAAACTGTTTTTT

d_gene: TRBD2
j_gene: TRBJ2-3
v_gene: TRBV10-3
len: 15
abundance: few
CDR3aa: CAISELAGSTDTQYF
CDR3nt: TGTGCCATCAGTGAACTAGCGGGCAGCACAGATACGCAGTATTTT

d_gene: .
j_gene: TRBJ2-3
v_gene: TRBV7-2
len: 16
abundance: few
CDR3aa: CASSLRVGYPTDTQYF
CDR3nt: TGTGCCAGCAGCTTACGAGTGGGATACCCCACAGATACGCAGTATTTT

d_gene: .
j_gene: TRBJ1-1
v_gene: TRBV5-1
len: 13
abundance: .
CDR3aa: CASSETGNTEAFF
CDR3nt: TGCGCCAGCAGCGAGACAGGGAACACTGAAGCTTTCTTT

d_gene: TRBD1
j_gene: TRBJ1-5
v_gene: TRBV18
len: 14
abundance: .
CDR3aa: CASSYDRAYQPQHF
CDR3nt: TGTGCCAGCTCCTACGACAGGGCATATCAGCCCCAGCATTTT

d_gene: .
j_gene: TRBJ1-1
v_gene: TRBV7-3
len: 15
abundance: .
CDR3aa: CASSPAGPMNTEAFF
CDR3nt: TGTGCCAGCAGTCCGGCCGGCCCCATGAACACTGAAGCTTTCTTT

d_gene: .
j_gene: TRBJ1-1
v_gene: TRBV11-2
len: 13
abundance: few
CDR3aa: CASSLSGQTEAFF
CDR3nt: TGTGCCAGCAGCTTAAGTGGACAAACTGAAGCTTTCTTT

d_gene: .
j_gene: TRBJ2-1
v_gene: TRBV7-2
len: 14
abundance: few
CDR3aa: CASSLGSAYNEQFF
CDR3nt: TGTGCCAGCAGCTTAGGGTCGGCCTACAATGAGCAGTTCTTC

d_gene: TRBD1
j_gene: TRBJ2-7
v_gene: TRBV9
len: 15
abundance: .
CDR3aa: CASSKTGQGHYEQYF
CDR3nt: TGTGCCAGCAGCAAAACGGGACAGGGTCACTACGAGCAGTACTTC

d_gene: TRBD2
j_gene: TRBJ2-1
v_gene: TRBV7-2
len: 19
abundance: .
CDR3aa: CASSPGTSGSARPYDEQFF
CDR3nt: TGTGCCAGCAGCCCCGGGACTAGCGGGAGCGCCCGGCCGTACGATGAGCAGTTCTTC

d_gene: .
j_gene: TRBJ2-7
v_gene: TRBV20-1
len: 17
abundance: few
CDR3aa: CSARDRGRLRDSYEQYF
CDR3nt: TGCAGTGCTAGAGATCGAGGACGTCTCAGGGACTCCTACGAGCAGTACTTC

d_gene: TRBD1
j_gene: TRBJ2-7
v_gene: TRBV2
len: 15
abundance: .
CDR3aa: CASRDMTGGRYEQYF
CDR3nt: TGTGCCAGCAGGGACATGACAGGGGGACGCTACGAGCAGTACTTC

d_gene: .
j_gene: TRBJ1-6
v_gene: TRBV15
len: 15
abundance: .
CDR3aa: CATSRDRTANSPLHF
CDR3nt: TGTGCCACCAGCAGAGACCGGACGGCCAATTCACCCCTCCACTTT

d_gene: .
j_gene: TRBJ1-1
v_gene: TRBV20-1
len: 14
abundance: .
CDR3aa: CSRSRGLMNTEAFF
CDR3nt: TGCAGTCGTTCACGGGGACTCATGAACACTGAAGCTTTCTTT